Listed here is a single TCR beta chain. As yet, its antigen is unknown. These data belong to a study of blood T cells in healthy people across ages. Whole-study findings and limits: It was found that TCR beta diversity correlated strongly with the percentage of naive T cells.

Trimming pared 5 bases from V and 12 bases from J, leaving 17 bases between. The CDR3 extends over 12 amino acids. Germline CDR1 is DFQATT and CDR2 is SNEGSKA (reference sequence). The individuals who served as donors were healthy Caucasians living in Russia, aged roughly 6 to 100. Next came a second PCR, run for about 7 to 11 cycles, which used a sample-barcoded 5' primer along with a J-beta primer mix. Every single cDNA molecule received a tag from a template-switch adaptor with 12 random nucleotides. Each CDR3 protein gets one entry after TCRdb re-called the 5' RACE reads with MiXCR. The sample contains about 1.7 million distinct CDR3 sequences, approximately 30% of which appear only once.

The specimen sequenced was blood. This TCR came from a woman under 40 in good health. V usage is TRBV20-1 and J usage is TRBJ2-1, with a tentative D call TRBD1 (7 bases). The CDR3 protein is CSAWRDSPRQFF. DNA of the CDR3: TGCAGTGCTTGGCGGGACAGCCCACGGCAGTTCTTC.